This T cell receptor beta chain stems from a study of spatial heterogeneity in lung cancer. Turning to the study itself: The study consistently detected more beta-chain than alpha-chain sequences. An average of more than ten raw reads was observed per unique TCR and UMI combination.

Worth noting for this clonotype: Its antigen remains unknown.

The library protocol tagged each TCR cDNA with a unique molecular identifier. A single record per CDR3 protein comes from TCRdb applying MiXCR to the 5' RACE reads. The sample lists roughly 100,000 distinct CDR3 sequences, approximately 8.6% seen once, with around 7% in the top ten. Whole-study findings and limits: Ubiquitous expanded tumor TCRs were observed in blood more at resection than follow-up.

Specified time point: sample taken at primary tumor resection. TCRs were sequenced from unsorted whole RNA of tumor, nontumor lung or PBMC. The sample consisted of PBMCs, taken at surgery. This clonotype was sampled from a male donor with early-stage non-small cell lung cancer.

Written as DNA, the CDR3 is TGCAGCGTTGAATCGACAGGAATTAATGGCTACACCTTC. As protein: CSVESTGINGYTF. This chain uses TRBV29-1 with TRBJ1-2, with D perhaps matching TRBD1 (6 bases). The CDR3 covers 13 residues. The germline V gene encodes CDR1 SQVTM and CDR2 ANQGSEA. The germline V and J ends were trimmed by 2 bases and 6 bases, with 13 bases remaining between them.